The 28 T cell receptor beta chains below were found in one sample sequenced in a study of T cell repertoires in cytomegalovirus infection. Using its own MiXCR run on the reads, TCRdb lists one record per CDR3 protein. The data contain roughly 990,000 distinct CDR3 sequences, around 32% of them seen just once; the ten biggest clones take up around 15%. Their specific antigens are unknown. The input for sequencing was cultured CD8+ T cells from PBMCs, taken from culture after CMV antigen stimulation. The receptors were gathered from a human donor in good health (CMV status not recorded). Some clones in this sample may be carry-over from other donors' samples.

This clonotype showed up just a few times. J is TRBJ1-4 and V is TRBV19; no firm D call. The ends were cut back, 0 bases at V and 5 bases at J, with 10 bases in the middle. In germline, CDR1 is LNHDA, CDR2 SQIVND (reference sequence). The CDR3 spans 15 residues. CDR3 sequence reads: CASSIDPSSNEKLFF. The CDR3 nucleotides are TGTGCCAGTAGTATAGATCCCAGTTCCAATGAAAAACTGTTTTTT.

The V call is TRBV7-6, the J call TRBJ2-7; 10 positions agree with TRBD1. V trimming: 3 bases; J trimming: 5 bases; junction bases outside the gene matches: 7. Germline lookup yields CDR1 SGHVS and CDR2 FNYEAQ. The CDR3 is made up of 15 amino acids. The CDR3 spells CASSFSDRGRDEQYF. The CDR3 DNA reads TGTGCCAGCAGCTTTTCCGACAGGGGGCGCGACGAGCAGTACTTC.

This chain connects TRBV28 to TRBJ1-5; 8 bases align to TRBD1. This CDR3 comprises 17 residues. The V gene's germline CDR1 is MDHEN and CDR2 SYDVKM. V shed 4 bases, J shed 3 bases, and the junction held 11 bases outside the gene matches. DNA of the CDR3: TGTGCCAGCAGTTCCCCGGACAGGGAGAACAACAATCAGCCCCAGCATTTT. Translated: CASSSPDRENNNQPQHF.

The V call is TRBV5-8, the J call TRBJ2-2; no definite D call. V was shortened by 4 bases and J by 1 base, with 14 bases between the two germline ends. CDR1 SGHTS and CDR2 YDEGEE come from the germline V gene. This CDR3 has 16 amino acids. The CDR3 region is CASSLGPPENTGELFF. The CDR3 nucleotides read TGTGCCAGCAGCCTAGGACCCCCCGAGAACACCGGGGAGCTGTTTTTT.

The gene calls are TRBV7-2 and TRBJ1-1; 7 nucleotides align to TRBD1. There are 13 residues in the CDR3. The trim removed 5 bases at V and 8 bases at J, leaving 8 bases unmatched. CDR1 is SGHTA and CDR2 is FQGNSA in the germline V gene. DNA of the CDR3: TGTGCCAGCAGCCGTGGACAGGCGATCGAAGCTTTCTTT. This translates into CASSRGQAIEAFF.

The chain is built from TRBV6-5 and TRBJ2-5, with 11 nucleotides matching TRBD2. Losses at the gene ends were 5 bases for V and 3 bases for J; bases not matched to a gene: 8. The CDR3 runs 16 residues. Germline values: CDR1 MNHEY, CDR2 SVGAGI. CDR3 coding DNA: TGTGCCAGCAGTCCTTTCGGGACTAGCGGCAAAGAGACCCAGTACTTC. Amino acid sequence: CASSPFGTSGKETQYF.

J is TRBJ2-2 and V is TRBV5-8, with D unclear. CDR1 and CDR2 (germline): SGHTS, YDEGEE. The V and J ends lost 2 bases and 4 bases respectively, with 6 bases between them. The CDR3 covers 13 residues. The CDR3 loop reads CASSLLTTGELFF. The CDR3 DNA is TGTGCCAGCAGCTTATTGACCACCGGGGAGCTGTTTTTT. The full variable domain, its missing parts supplied by reference TRBV5-8 and TRBJ2-2, is EAGVTQSPTHLIKTRGQQATLRCSPISGHTSVYWYQQALGLGLQFLLWYDEGEERNRGNFPPRFSGRQFPNYSSELNVNALELEDSALYLCASSLLTTGELFFGEGSRLTVL.

Points on this clonotype: At one boundary the junction diverges from the germline segment, which might be a read error. CDR3 in amino acids: CASNNLAGLPSTDMQYF. CDR3 nucleotides: TGTGCCAGTAATAATCTAGCGGGGCTGCCTAGCACAGATATGCAGTATTTT. The gene calls are TRBV19 and TRBJ2-3; TRBD2 matches at 9 bases. In germline, CDR1 is LNHDA, CDR2 SQIVND (reference sequence). The CDR3 extends over 17 amino acids.

This chain links TRBV19 with TRBJ2-3; D might be TRBD1 or TRBD2, each matching 5 bases. Germline CDR1 is LNHDA and CDR2 is SQIVND (reference sequence). Trimming shortened V by 2 bases and J by 2 bases, and 17 bases separated the two germline ends. The CDR3 loop spans 17 amino acids. As DNA, the CDR3 is TGTGCCAGTAGTATACGGGACGCCCTCTACCCCACAGATACGCAGTATTTT. This sequence encodes CASSIRDALYPTDTQYF. The whole variable domain, filled in from reference TRBV19 and TRBJ2-3, reads DGGITQSPKYLFRKEGQNVTLSCEQNLNHDAMYWYRQDPGQGLRLIYYSQIVNDFQKGDIAEGYSVSREKKESFPLTVTSAQKNPTAFYLCASSIRDALYPTDTQYFGPGTRLTVL.

The rearrangement uses TRBV6-1 and TRBJ2-1; no firm D call. Germline CDR1 is MNHNS and CDR2 is SASEGT. The CDR3 contains 12 residues. Trimming left V 6 bases short and J 4 bases short, with 7 bases between. The DNA of the CDR3 is TGTGCCAGCAGAGAAAGATACAATGAGCAGTTCTTC. It translates to CASRERYNEQFF.

The chain joins TRBV9 to TRBJ1-2; weak D call: TRBD1 (6 bases). V was clipped by 4 bases and J by 2 bases, with 15 bases between them. The CDR3 covers 15 residues. Looked up from germline, CDR1 is SGDLS and CDR2 is YYNGEE. The CDR3 nucleotides read TGTGCCAGCAGCCCTTCTGGGACAACGAACTATGGCTACACCTTC. Its protein is CASSPSGTTNYGYTF.

The gene calls are TRBV15 and TRBJ1-2; D not certain. Germline V CDR1 and CDR2: LNHNV, YYDKDF (reference sequence). The V end was cut by 0 bases, the J end by 2 bases, with 13 bases between. The CDR3 consists of 16 residues. CDR3 sequence: CATSRETLPENYGYTF. The DNA of the CDR3 is TGTGCCACCAGCAGAGAAACCCTCCCAGAGAACTATGGCTACACCTTC.

DNA of the CDR3: TGTGCCAGCAGCCAAGAAAGTTATATGCCTTATGAAAAACTGTTTTTT. This sequence encodes CASSQESYMPYEKLFF. The chain couples TRBV14 to TRBJ1-4; D is unresolved. CDR3 length: 16 residues. From germline, CDR1 is SGHDN and CDR2 FVKESK. The V end lost 0 bases, the J end lost 6 bases, and 14 bases lay between the germline ends.

V gene TRBV5-6 combines with J gene TRBJ2-7, with D perhaps being TRBD1 or TRBD2 (5 bases each). Trimming removed 3 bases from V and 3 bases from J, with 13 bases in between. Germline V CDR1 and CDR2: SGHDT, YYEEEE. CDR3 length: 14 amino acids. The DNA of the CDR3 is TGTGCCAGCAGCTCCCCCGGGACGGACTACGAGCAGTACGTC. It translates to CASSSPGTDYEQYV.

This clonotype was counted between two and nine times. J is TRBJ2-1 and V is TRBV11-2; D may be TRBD1 (6 bases). The CDR3 consists of 15 residues. The ends were cut back, 8 bases at V and 0 bases at J, with 14 bases in the middle. CDR1 is SGHAT, CDR2 FQNNGV, per germline. In nucleotides, the CDR3 is TGTGCCAGCCACGCCTTCAGGGGCTCCTACAATGAGCAGTTCTTC. Its translation is CASHAFRGSYNEQFF.

This clonotype was counted a few times. The rearrangement joins TRBV7-6 to TRBJ1-1; 8 positions agree with TRBD1. This CDR3 contains 15 residues. In germline, CDR1 is SGHVS, CDR2 FNYEAQ. The ends lost 4 bases at V and 6 bases at J; junction bases unmatched: 10. DNA of the CDR3: TGTGCCAGCAGCTCAACGGGGACAGGCGAAGCTGAAGCTTTCTTT. This sequence encodes CASSSTGTGEAEAFF.

The V and J genes are TRBV20-1 and TRBJ2-2; D unresolved. CDR3 length: 13 residues. The V end lost 6 bases, the J end lost 0 bases, and 8 bases lay between the germline ends. Germline CDR1 and CDR2: DFQATT and SNEGSKA (reference sequence). The CDR3 DNA reads as TGCAGTGCCCCTTTGGCGAACACCGGGGAGCTGTTTTTT. Encoded protein: CSAPLANTGELFF.

This clonotype was detected a few times. The chain employs TRBV7-9 and TRBJ2-7, with no clear D. V lost 4 bases and J 5 bases, leaving 12 bases between the germline ends. The CDR3 extends over 13 amino acids. CDR1 is SEHNR and CDR2 is FQNEAQ in the germline V gene (reference sequence). DNA for the CDR3: TGTGCCAGCAGCTCAGAAAGTCTTGACGAGCAGTACTTC. It specifies CASSSESLDEQYF. The complete variable domain, with remaining parts taken from reference TRBV7-9 and TRBJ2-7, reads DTGVSQNPRHKITKRGQNVTFRCDPISEHNRLYWYRQTLGQGPEFLTYFQNEAQLEKSRLLSDRFSAERPKGSFSTLEIQRTEQGDSAMYLCASSSESLDEQYFGPGTRLTVT.

This clonotype was observed a handful of times. The chain is built from TRBV5-5 and TRBJ1-4; possibly TRBD1 for D (5 bases). The CDR3 has 14 amino acids. Trimming took off 4 bases at V and 6 bases at J, with 13 bases between the two ends. The V gene's germline CDR1 is SGHKS and CDR2 YYEKEE (reference sequence). The chain's CDR3 is CASSQSDRDEKLFF. In DNA, the CDR3 is TGTGCCAGCAGCCAATCCGACAGAGATGAAAAACTGTTTTTT.

This sequence joins TRBV2 and TRBJ2-1; D not certain. Germline CDR1 SNHLY, CDR2 FYNNEI. V was pared by 2 bases and J by 8 bases, with 16 bases between. The CDR3 covers 15 residues. This CDR3 is CASSELDERVDEQFF. The CDR3, as DNA: TGTGCCAGCAGTGAATTGGACGAACGGGTGGATGAGCAGTTCTTC.

In this sample, this clonotype turned up many times. The chain carries TRBV7-2 and TRBJ2-3; D is uncertain. This CDR3 contains 16 residues. The V gene lost 5 bases and the J gene lost 2 bases, with 17 bases spanning the gap. From germline, CDR1 is SGHTA and CDR2 FQGNSA. CDR3 loop: CASSVDEVPITDTQYF. CDR3 nucleotides: TGTGCCAGCAGCGTAGATGAGGTCCCCATCACAGATACGCAGTATTTT.

J is TRBJ2-7 and V is TRBV20-1; 10 bases map to TRBD2. The CDR3 extends over 13 amino acids. J lost 4 bases, V lost 1 base, and 1 base had no gene match. Germline CDR1 DFQATT, CDR2 SNEGSKA (reference sequence). DNA of the CDR3: TGCAGTGCTAGAGGGACTAGCGGATACGAGCAGTACTTC. Protein sequence: CSARGTSGYEQYF.

V gene TRBV27 combines with J gene TRBJ2-7; D call uncertain. CDR1 and CDR2 (germline): MNHEY, SMNVEV (reference sequence). The CDR3 length is 13 residues. V lost 8 bases and J 3 bases, leaving 14 bases between the germline ends. CDR3 in amino acids: CASGRSVIYEQYF. CDR3 bases: TGTGCCAGCGGCCGCTCGGTGATCTACGAGCAGTACTTC.

The chain couples TRBV4-1 to TRBJ2-5; 13 bases line up with TRBD2. The CDR3 loop spans 18 amino acids. V was pared by 3 bases and J by 0 bases, with 7 bases of the junction left unmatched. Germline values: CDR1 MGHRA, CDR2 YSYEKL. The CDR3 protein is CASSHLAGTSGDQETQYF. CDR3 sequence (DNA): TGCGCCAGCAGCCACTTAGCCGGGACTAGCGGGGACCAAGAGACCCAGTACTTC.

The V call is TRBV6-5, the J call TRBJ1-6, with 8 bases fitting TRBD1. The CDR3 consists of 18 residues. Trimming cost V 0 bases and J 10 bases; bases outside gene matches: 14. Germline loops: CDR1 MNHEY, CDR2 SVGAGI. The CDR3 loop is CASSYSVYVDRGESPLHF. DNA of the CDR3: TGTGCCAGCAGTTACTCGGTCTACGTTGACAGGGGAGAATCACCCCTCCACTTT.

This clonotype was counted only a few times. V and J are TRBV4-1 and TRBJ1-1; weak D call: TRBD1 (5 bases). The CDR3 spans 13 residues. Germline V gives CDR1 MGHRA, CDR2 YSYEKL. Trimming took 4 bases from V and 6 from J, leaving 12 bases between them. CDR3 coding DNA: TGCGCCAGCAGCCGAACCAGGGAGGCTGAAGCTTTCTTT. Translating gives CASSRTREAEAFF.

This clonotype was observed at least ten times. The rearrangement links TRBV7-2 to TRBJ1-6, with 9 positions matching TRBD1. The CDR3 has 16 residues. The germline V gene has CDR1 SGHTA and CDR2 FQGNSA. After removal of 4 bases from V and 11 bases from J, the junction contained 12 bases not matched to a gene. CDR3 DNA sequence: TGTGCCAGCAGCTCTTCTACCGAGACAGGGGGGACACCCCTCCACTTT. It translates to CASSSSTETGGTPLHF.

The genes are TRBV7-2 and TRBJ1-6; D is ambiguous. Trimming stripped 3 bases from V and 1 base from J, with 13 bases between. The CDR3 covers 17 residues. Germline CDR1 SGHTA, CDR2 FQGNSA. The CDR3 coding sequence is TGTGCCAGCAGCTTTTTCGGGAGGGAGTCCTATAATTCACCCCTCCACTTT. This sequence encodes CASSFFGRESYNSPLHF.